These 22 T cell receptor beta chains share one sample of origin, sequenced in a study of shared T cell receptors in the human thymus (dated by TCRdb to the early 2020s). Library generation was performed with the immunoSEQ multiplex PCR assay. TCRdb retrieved this table from immuneACCESS and kept in-frame rearrangements only. Not all clones are present; in checked studies, unresolved V genes account for under half, and no reason is known for the remainder. Recorded for this sample are 700,000 or so clones; approximately 83% of them occurred a single time. The top ten clones comprise over 0.008% of the sample. The same data also contributed to another study, on human thymus T cells.

Specimen: thymocytes. These TCRs come from a girl less than two years old with a congenital heart defect. Donor details come from another sample of the same person, matched by shared clones.

The V gene is TRBV19, the J gene TRBJ1-1, with TRBD1 identical over 9 bases. Germline V gene data show CDR1 as LNHDA and CDR2 as SQIVND (reference sequence). CDR3 size: 18 residues. After removal of 1 base from V and 1 base from J, the junction contained 10 bases not matched to a gene. CDR3 sequence reads: CASSIGGQGNGKNTEAFF. The CDR3 bases are TGTGCCAGTAGTATAGGTGGACAGGGGAACGGGAAGAACACTGAAGCTTTCTTT. The full variable domain, in which reference TRBV19 and TRBJ1-1 provide the parts outside the CDR3, is DGGITQSPKYLFRKEGQNVTLSCEQNLNHDAMYWYRQDPGQGLRLIYYSQIVNDFQKGDIAEGYSVSREKKESFPLTVTSAQKNPTAFYLCASSIGGQGNGKNTEAFFGQGTRLTVV.

The genes are TRBV14 and TRBJ1-5; TRBD1 might be the D (5 bases). CDR1 and CDR2 from the germline V gene are SGHDN and FVKESK. V gave up 0 bases and J gave up 9 bases, with 9 bases separating them. CDR3 length equals 13 residues. The CDR3 loop is CASSQDWGGPQHF. The CDR3 bases are TGTGCCAGCAGCCAAGATTGGGGGGGGCCCCAGCATTTT.

The chain is built from TRBV28 and TRBJ1-3; the match to TRBD1 covers 8 bases. The J segment lost 3 bases and the V segment lost 6 bases, leaving 10 bases of the junction unmatched. Germline CDR1 reads MDHEN; CDR2 reads SYDVKM. There are 16 residues in the CDR3. The CDR3 sequence: CASSPSDREGGNTIYF. The CDR3 DNA is TGTGCCAGCAGCCCCTCGGACAGGGAGGGTGGAAACACCATATATTTT.

This rearrangement joins TRBV5-6 to TRBJ1-5, with D hard to call. Trimming pared 1 base from V and 4 bases from J, leaving 9 bases between. CDR3 length: 14 amino acids. The germline V gene has CDR1 SGHDT and CDR2 YYEEEE. The CDR3 here is CASSLSERNQPQHF. CDR3 DNA sequence: TGTGCCAGCAGCTTGAGCGAACGGAATCAGCCCCAGCATTTT.

The V gene is TRBV5-1, the J gene TRBJ2-2; 8 bases fit TRBD1. This CDR3 is built from 14 residues. The V segment lost 2 bases and the J segment 6 bases; nucleotides outside the gene matches: 3. CDR1 is SGHRS and CDR2 is YFSETQ in the germline V gene. The CDR3 sequence: CASSFRTGSGELFF. The CDR3 bases are TGCGCCAGCAGCTTTAGGACAGGGTCCGGGGAGCTGTTTTTT.

The chain is built from TRBV11-2 and TRBJ2-2; D might be TRBD2 (6 bases). The length of the CDR3 is 15 residues. Trimming pared 3 bases from V and 5 bases from J, leaving 13 bases between. Germline-derived CDR1 and CDR2 are SGHAT and FQNNGV. This CDR3 reads CASSFRRGGTGELFF. CDR3 nucleotides: TGTGCCAGCAGCTTTCGCAGAGGAGGGACCGGGGAGCTGTTTTTT.

This clone was observed a few times. The genes are TRBV5-1 and TRBJ2-2, with D possibly TRBD2 on 6 matching bases. V was clipped by 0 bases and J by 1 base, with 19 bases between them. This CDR3 is 19 amino acids long. Germline assignment: CDR1 SGHRS and CDR2 YFSETQ. CDR3 region: CASSLVFGGEVWNTGELFF. The CDR3 region has the DNA TGCGCCAGCAGCTTGGTTTTCGGGGGTGAGGTTTGGAACACCGGGGAGCTGTTTTTT.

CDR3 region: CASSPSPLTAPDEQFF. Written as DNA, the CDR3 is TGTGCCAGCAGCCCCTCCCCCTTGACAGCCCCCGACGAGCAGTTCTTC. The genes are TRBV5-8 and TRBJ2-1; D perhaps matches TRBD1 (5 bases). CDR1 and CDR2 from the germline V gene are SGHTS and YDEGEE. This CDR3 is built from 16 residues. Trimming left V 4 bases short and J 10 bases short, with 24 bases between. The full variable domain, in which reference TRBV5-8 and TRBJ2-1 provide the parts outside the CDR3, is EAGVTQSPTHLIKTRGQQATLRCSPISGHTSVYWYQQALGLGLQFLLWYDEGEERNRGNFPPRFSGRQFPNYSSELNVNALELEDSALYLCASSPSPLTAPDEQFFGPGTRLTVL.

The chain has TRBV11-2 and TRBJ1-2; D not resolved. V lost 1 base and J lost 2, with 11 bases in between. CDR1 is SGHAT, CDR2 FQNNGV, per germline. The CDR3 has 15 amino acids. CDR3 nucleotide sequence: TGTGCCAGCAGCTTAGGTATTTCCAGGAACTATGGCTACACCTTC. Its protein product is CASSLGISRNYGYTF.

This chain uses TRBV30 with TRBJ1-5, with 9 bases aligning to TRBD1. V lost 3 bases and J lost 5; bases outside the gene matches: 11. The CDR3 consists of 16 residues. Germline CDR1 GTSNPN, CDR2 SVGIG (reference sequence). The CDR3 region is CAWSHPWTGEDQPQHF. The DNA of the CDR3 is TGTGCCTGGAGCCACCCCTGGACAGGGGAGGATCAGCCCCAGCATTTT.

Only a few counts were recorded for this clone. The chain combines TRBV14 with TRBJ1-2; 10 positions match TRBD1. Trimming cost V 2 bases and J 5 bases; bases outside gene matches: 20. This CDR3 is built from 20 residues. Germline CDR1 and CDR2: SGHDN and FVKESK. Written as DNA, the CDR3 is TGTGCCAGCAGCCAATTCACAAGGGAGGACAGGGGGGGACTTAAGTATGGCTACACCTTC. This codes for CASSQFTREDRGGLKYGYTF.

The CDR3 region is CASSLGWWRGGAGDTQYF. The DNA of the CDR3 is TGTGCCAGCAGCTTGGGGTGGTGGCGCGGGGGGGCCGGGGATACGCAGTATTTT. This chain connects TRBV5-6 to TRBJ2-3; 9 positions match TRBD2. Per germline, CDR1 SGHDT and CDR2 YYEEEE. With 0 bases clipped from V and 6 bases from J, the junction kept 14 bases outside the gene matches. The CDR3 loop spans 18 amino acids.

V and J are TRBV6-5 and TRBJ1-1, with D hard to call. The V gene lost 6 bases and the J gene lost 5 bases, with 13 bases spanning the gap. CDR1 and CDR2 (germline): MNHEY, SVGAGI. The CDR3 loop spans 13 amino acids. The CDR3 nucleotides read TGTGCCAGCAGCATTGGGCGGGGAACTGAAGCTTTCTTT. This translates into CASSIGRGTEAFF.

The V call is TRBV15, the J call TRBJ1-5; D not certain. CDR1 is LNHNV, CDR2 YYDKDF, per germline (reference sequence). Between the trimmed V and J ends, which lost 5 bases and 3 bases, there was a span of 11 bases. The CDR3 contains 14 residues. In DNA form, the CDR3 reads TGTGCCACCAGCCCCCTCGGGAACAATCAGCCCCAGCATTTT. Amino acid sequence: CATSPLGNNQPQHF.

V is TRBV4-2 and J is TRBJ2-2; the match to TRBD2 covers 8 bases. The length of the CDR3 is 17 residues. Trimming removed 0 bases from V and 7 bases from J; junction bases left unmatched: 10. From germline, CDR1 is LGHNA and CDR2 YNFKEQ. The CDR3 protein is CASSQESIAGINGELFF. CDR3 coding DNA: TGTGCCAGCAGCCAAGAAAGCATAGCGGGGATTAACGGGGAGCTGTTTTTT.

The chain links TRBV11-3 to TRBJ1-4; TRBD1 is a possible D gene (5 bases). Germline V gene lookup returns CDR1 SGHNT and CDR2 YENEEA. This CDR3 has 14 residues. V was pared by 1 base and J by 8 bases, with 11 bases between. The CDR3 here is CASSLGREGEKLFF. The CDR3 nucleotides read TGTGCCAGCAGCTTAGGCAGGGAGGGGGAAAAACTGTTTTTT.

The chain links TRBV6-1 to TRBJ1-3; D is unclear. The CDR3 runs 14 residues. V lost 1 base and J lost 1, with 5 bases in between. Germline loops: CDR1 MNHNS, CDR2 SASEGT. CDR3 coding DNA: TGTGCCAGCAGTGAAGTACAGTCTGGAAACACCATATATTTT. It encodes CASSEVQSGNTIYF.

This chain links TRBV9 with TRBJ2-1; 8 bases align to TRBD2. V was pared by 3 bases and J by 5 bases, with 13 bases of the junction left unmatched. The CDR3 has 17 amino acids. Germline assignment: CDR1 SGDLS and CDR2 YYNGEE. The CDR3 coding sequence is TGTGCCAGCAGCGATAGGCTACTAGCGGAGAGGGACAATGAGCAGTTCTTC. Its protein is CASSDRLLAERDNEQFF.

The rearrangement uses TRBV6-4 and TRBJ1-2, with 7 nucleotides matching TRBD1. The CDR3 has 13 amino acids. V lost 10 bases to trimming and J lost 5 bases; unmatched junction nucleotides: 10. Germline V lookup: CDR1 MRHNA, CDR2 SNTAGT. This chain's CDR3 is CATKTWTGYGYTF. The CDR3 DNA follows: TGTGCCACCAAGACCTGGACAGGTTATGGCTACACCTTC.

The J gene is TRBJ1-2, the V gene TRBV10-3; D perhaps matches TRBD1 (6 bases). This CDR3 contains 12 residues. Germline V gives CDR1 ENHRY, CDR2 SYGVKD. The ends were cut back, 7 bases at V and 3 bases at J, with 9 bases in the middle. In nucleotides, the CDR3 is TGTGCCATCAAGGACAGATACTATGGCTACACCTTC. As protein: CAIKDRYYGYTF.

The chain uses TRBV18 and TRBJ2-2; possible D gene TRBD2, 5 bases. There are 17 residues in the CDR3. The germline V gene has CDR1 KGHSH and CDR2 LQKENI. Between the trimmed V and J ends, which lost 6 bases and 5 bases, there was a span of 22 bases. The CDR3 sequence is CASSADAGRRKTGELFF. CDR3 DNA sequence: TGTGCCAGCTCGGCGGACGCGGGCCGTCGTAAGACCGGGGAGCTGTTTTTT.

The chain joins TRBV7-9 to TRBJ2-1; 8 nucleotides match TRBD2. This CDR3 is built from 15 residues. In germline, CDR1 is SEHNR, CDR2 FQNEAQ (reference sequence). The trim removed 7 bases at V and 1 base at J, leaving 6 bases unmatched. In nucleotides, the CDR3 is TGTGCCAGCACAGAGCGGGGGTTGTCCTACAATGAGCAGTTCTTC. This translates into CASTERGLSYNEQFF.